Each of the 17 T cell receptor beta chains below was sequenced from the same sample in a study of blood T cell repertoires in COVID-19. Only in-frame clones appear in the TCRdb table, and some are missing; sequencing was by immunoSEQ multiplex PCR. The sample records 110,000 or so clones, around 85% being singletons. Specimen: peripheral blood. The receptors originated from a woman aged 55-69 years with COVID-19, enrolled during active disease.

V is TRBV12-3 or TRBV12-4 and J is TRBJ1-4; D is undetermined. V shed 1 base and J shed 7 bases, with 7 bases lying between them. The CDR3 loop spans 13 amino acids. The CDR3 bases are TGTGCCAGCAGTTTAGGGGCTCGTGAAAAACTGTTTTTT. It codes for CASSLGAREKLFF.

The V call is TRBV7-3, the J call TRBJ2-3; TRBD2 matches at 10 bases. The junction had 6 bases not matched to a gene; V was cut back by 5 bases and J by 4 bases. The CDR3 contains 15 residues. Germline CDR1 is SGHTA and CDR2 is FQGTGA. The chain's CDR3 is CASSLLAGVADTQYF. CDR3 bases: TGTGCCAGCAGCCTCCTAGCGGGGGTGGCAGATACGCAGTATTTT.

V gene TRBV7-9 combines with J gene TRBJ1-3, with D unresolved. CDR1 is SEHNR, CDR2 FQNEAQ, per germline (reference sequence). V lost 5 bases and J lost 0, with 11 bases in between. CDR3 length: 15 amino acids. The CDR3 coding sequence is TGTGCCAGCAGCCCACGACGAGGCTCTGGAAACACCATATATTTT. Translating gives CASSPRRGSGNTIYF.

The CDR3 DNA sequence: TGTGCCACCGACAAAGGTTTGGACACTGAAGCTTTCTTT. Residues: CATDKGLDTEAFF. The chain has TRBV12-3 or TRBV12-4 and TRBJ1-1; D remains unclear. V was clipped by 10 bases and J by 3 bases, with 15 bases between them. The length of the CDR3 is 13 residues.

This clone was seen just once. CDR3 nucleotide sequence: TGTGCCATCAGTGAGTCGCAGGGTATAAGGACTCAGCCCCAGCATTTT. Protein sequence: CAISESQGIRTQPQHF. The chain recombines TRBV10-3 with TRBJ1-5; weak D call: TRBD1 (5 bases). Trimming removed 0 bases from V and 6 bases from J, with 15 bases in between. Germline V gives CDR1 ENHRY, CDR2 SYGVKD. This CDR3 has 16 residues.

The chain employs TRBV11-3 and TRBJ1-3, with unresolved D. This CDR3 has 15 amino acids. The V gene lost 2 bases and the J gene lost 0 bases, with 8 bases spanning the gap. Germline V gene sequence: CDR1 SGHNT, CDR2 YENEEA. CDR3 sequence reads: CASSLHRTSGNTIYF. The CDR3 region has the DNA TGTGCCAGCAGCTTACACAGAACCTCTGGAAACACCATATATTTT. Drawing the rest from reference TRBV11-3 and TRBJ1-3, the complete variable domain is EAGVVQSPRYKIIEKKQPVAFWCNPISGHNTLYWYLQNLGQGPELLIRYENEEAVDDSQLPKDRFSAERLKGVDSTLKIQPAELGDSAVYLCASSLHRTSGNTIYFGEGSWLTVV.

This clone turned up a few times. The rearrangement joins TRBV5-1 to TRBJ2-3, with TRBD2 matching over 14 bases. CDR3 length: 17 amino acids. Per the germline V gene, CDR1 is SGHRS and CDR2 is YFSETQ. V was clipped by 4 bases and J by 2 bases; unmatched bases: 6. CDR3 residues: CASSPGLAGVLTDTQYF. In nucleotides, the CDR3 is TGCGCCAGCAGCCCGGGACTAGCGGGGGTTCTCACAGATACGCAGTATTTT.

CDR3 nucleotide sequence: TGTGCCTGGAATCCGGGCGGGGGGGGAAACGAGCAGTACTTC. Its protein is CAWNPGGGGNEQYF. The chain employs TRBV30 and TRBJ2-7; 9 bases map to TRBD2. The CDR3 sequence is 14 residues long. Germline assignment: CDR1 GTSNPN and CDR2 SVGIG (reference sequence). The ends lost 4 bases at V and 5 bases at J; junction bases unmatched: 9.

This clone was observed a single time. The CDR3 region is CASSQGTGNQPQHF. In nucleotides, the CDR3 is TGTGCCAGCTCACAGGGGACAGGGAATCAGCCCCAGCATTTT. The V call is TRBV18, the J call TRBJ1-5, with 9 bases lining up with TRBD1. The CDR3 is 14 residues long. CDR1 KGHSH and CDR2 LQKENI come from the germline V gene. The V and J ends lost 4 bases and 4 bases, in that order; junction bases with no gene match: 2.

V gene TRBV2 combines with J gene TRBJ1-2; D is perhaps TRBD1 (6 bases). The CDR3 has 12 amino acids. With 7 bases removed from V and 6 bases from J, the gap between germline ends came to 12 bases. Germline V gene lookup returns CDR1 SNHLY and CDR2 FYNNEI. The CDR3 bases are TGTGCCAGCACGGTCGACAGGCATGGCTACACCTTC. Amino acid sequence: CASTVDRHGYTF.

The chain joins TRBV3-1 (or the pseudogene TRBV3-2) to TRBJ2-3; D is possibly TRBD2 (6 bases). V was pared by 1 base and J by 4 bases, with 9 bases between. The CDR3 is 14 amino acids. Germline CDR1 is LGHDT and CDR2 is YNNKEL (reference sequence). The CDR3: CASSQGGVSDTQYF. CDR3 bases: TGTGCCAGCAGCCAAGGGGGGGTCTCAGATACGCAGTATTTT.

The chain recombines TRBV29-1 with TRBJ1-2; 11 bases agree with TRBD1. Unmatched junction bases numbered 22, after V lost 0 bases and J lost 7 bases. The germline V gene encodes CDR1 SQVTM and CDR2 ANQGSEA. CDR3 length: 20 residues. This CDR3 reads CSVEDRVLGQGATAGPGYTF. CDR3 DNA: TGCAGCGTTGAAGATAGGGTTTTAGGACAGGGGGCGACGGCGGGACCTGGCTACACCTTC.

CDR3 residues: CASSQGRETQYF. The CDR3 nucleotides read TGTGCCAGCAGCCAGGGGAGAGAGACCCAGTACTTC. This chain connects TRBV6-5 to TRBJ2-5; TRBD1 might be the D (6 bases). The CDR3 length is 12 residues. Trimming removed 6 bases from V and 4 bases from J, with 9 bases in between. Germline V gene lookup returns CDR1 MNHEY and CDR2 SVGAGI.

The chain couples TRBV7-2 to TRBJ2-1, with D tentatively TRBD2 (6 bases). Germline-derived CDR1 and CDR2 are SGHTA and FQGNSA. There are 13 residues in the CDR3. The germline V and J ends were trimmed by 3 bases and 6 bases, with 9 bases remaining between them. CDR3 in amino acids: CASSFQGGNEQFF. The CDR3 coding sequence is TGTGCCAGCAGCTTTCAGGGAGGCAATGAGCAGTTCTTC.

The chain carries TRBV12-3 or TRBV12-4 and TRBJ2-1; no reliable D call. Trimming took 3 bases from V and 8 from J, leaving 8 bases between them. The CDR3 consists of 12 residues. The CDR3: CASSFEDHEQFF. The CDR3 nucleotides are TGTGCCAGCAGTTTCGAGGATCATGAGCAGTTCTTC.

The chain joins TRBV27 to TRBJ2-7; the match to TRBD1 covers 11 bases. Germline V gene lookup returns CDR1 MNHEY and CDR2 SMNVEV (reference sequence). V was clipped by 5 bases and J by 3 bases; unmatched bases: 15. CDR3 size: 18 residues. The CDR3: CASSPSPGQGVFFYEQYF. The CDR3 region has the DNA TGTGCCAGCAGTCCCTCCCCGGGACAGGGGGTCTTTTTCTACGAGCAGTACTTC.

This clone was seen a handful of times. The rearrangement joins TRBV6-5 to TRBJ1-1; D ambiguous. The germline V gene encodes CDR1 MNHEY and CDR2 SVGAGI. V was trimmed by 0 bases and J by 1 base, leaving 3 bases between them. The CDR3 runs to 13 residues. The CDR3 spells CASSYSQNTEAFF. The CDR3 DNA reads TGTGCCAGCAGTTACTCCCAGAACACTGAAGCTTTCTTT.